Included here is one T cell receptor (beta chain) sequence, with context. Its antigen is as yet unknown. This sample was included in a study of shared clonotypes between healthy human individuals. Study-level findings and limits: Exclusively blood specimens were collected; tissue repertoires likely differ. Sharing across four donors was seen in around 5% of naive CD4 clonotypes.

Deletions cut 1 base from V and 5 bases from J, with 14 bases between. The CDR3 has 15 amino acids. Germline V lookup: CDR1 SGHAT, CDR2 FQNNGV. Clones were read by immunoSEQ multiplex PCR, and TCRdb kept only the in-frame ones, dropping some. The sample has roughly 2.2 million clones, approximately 93% seen once. This chain joins TRBV11-2 and TRBJ1-1; the D gene is possibly TRBD1 (6 bases). The clonotype comes from a man younger than 30 in good health. Some clones in this sample may be carry-over from other donors' samples. Input material: naive CD4+ T cells from PBMCs. The subset here: CD45RA+ positively selected. The CDR3 region is CASSLVGGRGTEAFF. CDR3 sequence (DNA): TGTGCCAGCAGCTTAGTTGGGGGCCGGGGGACTGAAGCTTTCTTT.